The source of this T cell receptor beta chain is a study of T cells after yellow fever vaccination. The overall study: Preparation of fractions with low cell numbers was performed using SMART-Seq v4 Ultra Low Input.

The table lists this clonotype with many counts. What it binds is not known. 5'RACE template switching added a universal primer site and UMIs to TCR cDNA. MiXCR, run by TCRdb on the 5' RACE reads, gives a single entry per CDR3 protein. The sample lists around 310,000 distinct CDR3 sequences, roughly 4% occurring once. General study results and limits: The secondary response was weaker, and its peak arrived faster, on day 5 versus 15. From the bulk population, abundant clonotypes could contaminate and appear within FACS-sorted repertoires.

Germline CDR1 is DFQATT and CDR2 is SNEGSKA (reference sequence). V trimming: 4 bases; J trimming: 2 bases; junction bases outside the gene matches: 5. The CDR3 is 15 amino acids. This specimen was PBMCs, taken 5 days after the yellow fever booster vaccination. This sequence was found in a man younger than 35 who received the YFV17D yellow fever vaccine. The rearrangement uses TRBV20-1 and TRBJ2-3; 11 bases are shared with TRBD2. The CDR3 DNA sequence: TGCAGTGCTAAAGGGACTAGCGGAATCACAGATACGCAGTATTTT. Translating it yields CSAKGTSGITDTQYF.